These T cell receptor beta chains were read from a single sample in a study of cytomegalovirus exposure and HLA in healthy donors. Some clones are missing from TCRdb's copy, which holds only in-frame ones; the method was immunoSEQ multiplex PCR. The sample comprises 75,000 to 95,000 clones, about 62% of which are singletons, and 3.5% to 4.5% rests with the top ten. Material for sequencing was PBMCs. The receptors derive from a man between 25 and 39 years old in good health and CMV-seronegative. CDR3s include the opening cysteine and the closing phenylalanine or tryptophan. Part of the rows lack a size; the others show once, few, many or a class for expanded clones.

size | J | V | CDR3
NA | TRBJ2-5 | TRBV9 | CASSIGLAAETQYF
NA | TRBJ1-1 | TRBV5-5 | CASSLLQGEAFF
once | TRBJ1-4 | TRBV6-1 | CASSANVRDVGGEKLFF
NA | TRBJ1-1 | TRBV6-4 | CASSALLNTEAFF
few | TRBJ1-4 | TRBV5-6 | CASSGRTGGYNEKLFF
NA | TRBJ2-1 | TRBV7-3 | CASSLGGNSYNEQFF
few | TRBJ1-4 | TRBV5-1 | CASSLGHSNEKLFF
NA | TRBJ2-2 | TRBV7-3 | CASSSPPTSGGEKDGELFF
NA | TRBJ2-7 | TRBV5-1 | CASSLQLGVLGEQYF
few | TRBJ2-5 | TRBV6-1 | CASRRSRQGETQYF
NA | TRBJ2-7 | TRBV19 | CASSTNSGRSTYEQYF
once | TRBJ1-1 | TRBV4-3 | CASSQDLYRSEAFF
NA | TRBJ2-5 | TRBV29-1 | CSVDASGGVETQYF
once | TRBJ2-2 | TRBV11-3 | CASSSVERATGELFF
NA | TRBJ2-5 | TRBV7-3 | CASSPTSDEETQYF
NA | TRBJ2-1 | TRBV5-4 | CASSWGGGMGYNEQFF
few | TRBJ2-5 | TRBV4-1 | CASSHDASGGPQETQYF
NA | TRBJ2-7 | TRBV5-1 | CASSSTTTRGGLRSYEQYF
NA | TRBJ2-5 | TRBV7-9 | CSSSFRGQETQYF
NA | TRBJ1-1 | TRBV19 | CASTPTGTNTEAFF
once | TRBJ2-7 | TRBV5-1 | CASSPMLGLAGGYEQYF
NA | TRBJ2-3 | TRBV9 | CASSVAAGGYDTQYF
NA | TRBJ1-1 | TRBV20-1 | CSAREVLRAFF
NA | TRBJ1-1 | TRBV10-1 | CARSTGTGIGRTEAFF
NA | TRBJ2-3 | TRBV15 | CATSRAGQDTDTQYF
NA | TRBJ2-5 | TRBV2 | CASRWDRDISDF
NA | TRBJ2-3 | TRBV9 | CASSFSGFSTDTQYF
NA | TRBJ2-3 | TRBV5-1 | CASSAGLAGAVSDTQYF
few | TRBJ2-3 | TRBV2 | CASRPTSGGDTDTQYF
NA | TRBJ2-1 | TRBV4-2 | CASSPGDYTYNEQFF
few | TRBJ1-2 | TRBV6-1 | CASSDNPGVNGYTF
NA | TRBJ1-1 | TRBV21-1 | CASSPRWGGGEAFF
NA | TRBJ2-1 | TRBV7-9 | CSSSKGRAGFYNEQFF